The present TCR beta chain was sequenced within a study of T cells after yellow fever vaccination. The study made its TCR cDNA through 5'RACE template switching. That step introduced a universal primer site along with UMIs. MiXCR was run by TCRdb on the 5' RACE reads, yielding one entry per CDR3 protein. The data hold 300,000 or so distinct CDR3 sequences, with approximately 4.2% observed a single time. This clonotype showed up just a few times. Its antigen is as yet unknown. Overall study findings and caveats: Few clonotypes appeared in both CD4 and CD8 compartments.

The TCR was taken from a man younger than 35 who received the YFV17D yellow fever vaccine. Material: PBMCs, obtained 5 days after the yellow fever booster vaccination.

The CDR3 protein is CASSLGISSYNSPLHF. As DNA, the CDR3 is TGTGCCAGCAGCTTAGGGATAAGCTCCTATAATTCACCCCTCCACTTT. The chain carries TRBV7-8 and TRBJ1-6; D gene uncertain. The CDR3 spans 16 residues. The germline CDR1 and CDR2 sequences are SGHVS and FQNEAQ. The V gene lost 1 base and the J gene lost 0 bases, with 7 bases spanning the gap.